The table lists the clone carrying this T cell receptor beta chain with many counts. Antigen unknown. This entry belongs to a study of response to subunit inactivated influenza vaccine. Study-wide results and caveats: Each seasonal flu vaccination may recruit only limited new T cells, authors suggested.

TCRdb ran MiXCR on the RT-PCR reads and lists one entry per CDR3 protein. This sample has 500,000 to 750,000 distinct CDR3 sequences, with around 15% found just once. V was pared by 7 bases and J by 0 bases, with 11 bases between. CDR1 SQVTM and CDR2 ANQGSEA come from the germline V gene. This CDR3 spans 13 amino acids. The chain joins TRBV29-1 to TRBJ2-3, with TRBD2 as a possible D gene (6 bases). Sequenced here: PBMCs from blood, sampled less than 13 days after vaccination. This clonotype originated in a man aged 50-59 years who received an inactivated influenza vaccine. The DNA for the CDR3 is TGCAGCGCCGAGGGGACTAGCACAGATACGCAGTATTTT. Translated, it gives CSAEGTSTDTQYF.